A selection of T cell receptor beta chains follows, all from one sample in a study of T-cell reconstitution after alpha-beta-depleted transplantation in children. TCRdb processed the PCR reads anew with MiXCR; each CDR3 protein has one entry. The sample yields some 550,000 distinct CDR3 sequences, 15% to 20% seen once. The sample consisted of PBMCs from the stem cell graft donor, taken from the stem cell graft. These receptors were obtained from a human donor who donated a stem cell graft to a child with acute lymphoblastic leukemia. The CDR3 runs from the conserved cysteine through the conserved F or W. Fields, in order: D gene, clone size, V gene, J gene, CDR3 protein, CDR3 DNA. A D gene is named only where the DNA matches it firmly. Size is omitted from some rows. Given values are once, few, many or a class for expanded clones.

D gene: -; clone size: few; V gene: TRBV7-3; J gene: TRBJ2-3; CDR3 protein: CASSLGHLVTDTQYF; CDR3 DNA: TGTGCCAGCAGCTTGGGACACTTGGTCACAGATACGCAGTATTTT
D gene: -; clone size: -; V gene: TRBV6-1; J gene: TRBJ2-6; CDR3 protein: CASSEETGSGANVLTF; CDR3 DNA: TGTGCCAGCAGTGAAGAGACAGGCTCTGGGGCCAACGTCCTGACTTTC
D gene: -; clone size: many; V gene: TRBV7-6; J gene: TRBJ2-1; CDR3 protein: CASSLVEGSYNEQFF; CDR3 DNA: TGTGCCAGCAGCTTAGTAGAGGGGTCGTACAATGAGCAGTTCTTC
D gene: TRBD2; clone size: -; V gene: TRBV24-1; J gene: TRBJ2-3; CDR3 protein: CATSDYGLAGMSDTQYF; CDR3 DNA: TGTGCCACCAGTGATTACGGACTAGCGGGAATGTCAGATACGCAGTATTTT
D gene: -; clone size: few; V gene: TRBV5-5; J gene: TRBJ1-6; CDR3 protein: CASSLGGVDSPLHF; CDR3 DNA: TGTGCCAGCAGCTTGGGGGGCGTGGATTCACCCCTCCACTTT
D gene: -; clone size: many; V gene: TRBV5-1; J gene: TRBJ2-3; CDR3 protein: CASSLVGGSDTQYF; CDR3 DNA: TGCGCCAGCAGCTTGGTAGGCGGCTCAGATACGCAGTATTTT
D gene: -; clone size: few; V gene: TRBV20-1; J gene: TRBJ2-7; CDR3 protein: CSARAFSYEQYF; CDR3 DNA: TGCAGTGCTAGAGCATTCTCCTACGAGCAGTACTTC
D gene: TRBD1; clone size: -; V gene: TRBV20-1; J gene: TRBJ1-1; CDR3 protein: CSASDRMNTEAFF; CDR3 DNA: TGCAGTGCTTCGGACAGGATGAACACTGAAGCTTTCTTT
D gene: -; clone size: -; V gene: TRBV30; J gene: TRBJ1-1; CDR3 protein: CAWSVAGNTEAFF; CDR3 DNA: TGTGCCTGGAGTGTAGCCGGGAACACTGAAGCTTTCTTT
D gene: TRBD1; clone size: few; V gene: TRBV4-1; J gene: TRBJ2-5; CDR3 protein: CASSPPAQQGETQYF; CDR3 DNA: TGCGCCAGCAGCCCCCCGGCCCAACAGGGGGAGACCCAGTACTTC
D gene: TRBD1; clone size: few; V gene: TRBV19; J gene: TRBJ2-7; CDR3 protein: CASIGTDLYEQYF; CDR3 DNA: TGTGCCAGTATCGGGACAGACTTATACGAGCAGTACTTC
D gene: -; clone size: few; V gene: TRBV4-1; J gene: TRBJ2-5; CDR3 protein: CASSHQRAQETQYF; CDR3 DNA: TGCGCCAGCAGCCACCAGCGCGCACAAGAGACCCAGTACTTC
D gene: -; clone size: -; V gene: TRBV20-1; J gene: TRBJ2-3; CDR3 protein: CSAISTDTQYF; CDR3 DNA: TGCAGTGCGATTAGTACAGATACGCAGTATTTT
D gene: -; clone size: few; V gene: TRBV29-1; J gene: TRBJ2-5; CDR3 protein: CSVEGAPPQGETQYF; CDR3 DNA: TGCAGCGTGGAAGGGGCCCCTCCGCAGGGAGAGACCCAGTACTTC
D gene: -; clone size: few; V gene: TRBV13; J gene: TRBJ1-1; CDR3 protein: CASSLTARGDTEAFF; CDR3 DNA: TGTGCCAGCAGCTTGACCGCAAGAGGGGACACTGAAGCTTTCTTT
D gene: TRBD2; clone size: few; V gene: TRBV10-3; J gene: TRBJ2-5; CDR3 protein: CAISGTSGPQETQYF; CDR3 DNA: TGTGCCATCAGTGGGACTAGCGGTCCCCAAGAGACCCAGTACTTC
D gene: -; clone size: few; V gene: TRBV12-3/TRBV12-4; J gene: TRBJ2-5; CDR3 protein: CASSPVRTRGLKETQYF; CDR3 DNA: TGTGCCAGCAGCCCAGTTCGGACCCGGGGGCTAAAAGAGACCCAGTACTTC
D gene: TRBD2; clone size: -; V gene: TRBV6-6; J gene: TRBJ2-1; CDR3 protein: CASSYSNPSGRNEQFF; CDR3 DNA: TGTGCCAGCAGTTACTCGAATCCTAGCGGGAGAAATGAGCAGTTCTTC
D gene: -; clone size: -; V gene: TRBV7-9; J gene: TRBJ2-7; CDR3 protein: CASSLRTGEAYEQYF; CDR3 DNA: TGTGCCAGCAGCTTACGTACGGGAGAAGCCTACGAGCAGTACTTC
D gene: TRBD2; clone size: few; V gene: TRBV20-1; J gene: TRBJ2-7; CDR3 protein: CSASTSGRGSEQYF; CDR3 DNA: TGCAGTGCTAGTACTAGCGGGAGGGGCAGCGAGCAGTACTTC
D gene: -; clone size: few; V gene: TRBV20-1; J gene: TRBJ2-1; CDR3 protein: CSARSGMVAYNEQFF; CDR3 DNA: TGCAGTGCTAGATCCGGAATGGTGGCTTACAATGAGCAGTTCTTC
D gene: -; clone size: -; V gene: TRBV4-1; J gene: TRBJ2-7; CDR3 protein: CASSPVPDGAYEQYF; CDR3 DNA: TGCGCCAGCAGCCCCGTTCCCGACGGCGCCTACGAGCAGTACTTC
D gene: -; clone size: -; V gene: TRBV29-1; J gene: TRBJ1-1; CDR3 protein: CSVAVTGQEAFF; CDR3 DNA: TGCAGCGTTGCGGTTACAGGGCAAGAAGCTTTCTTT
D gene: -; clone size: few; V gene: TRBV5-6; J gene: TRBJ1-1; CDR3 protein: CASSLSLAEAFF; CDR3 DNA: TGTGCCAGCAGCTTGTCGCTGGCTGAAGCTTTCTTT
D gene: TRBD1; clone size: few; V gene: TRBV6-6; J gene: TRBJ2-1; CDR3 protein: CASSLTGDEQFF; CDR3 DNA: TGTGCCAGCAGCTTAACAGGGGATGAGCAGTTCTTC
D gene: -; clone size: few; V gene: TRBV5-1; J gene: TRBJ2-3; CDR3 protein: CASSLERPTDTQYF; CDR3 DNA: TGCGCCAGCAGCTTGGAACGGCCCACAGATACGCAGTATTTT
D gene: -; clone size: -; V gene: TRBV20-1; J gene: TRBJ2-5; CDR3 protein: CSASKEPDQETQYF; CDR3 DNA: TGCAGTGCTAGTAAAGAGCCAGATCAAGAGACCCAGTACTTC
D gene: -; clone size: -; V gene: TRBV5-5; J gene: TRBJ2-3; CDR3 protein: CASSLEPQITDTQYF; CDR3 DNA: TGTGCCAGCAGCTTAGAGCCGCAGATCACAGATACGCAGTATTTT
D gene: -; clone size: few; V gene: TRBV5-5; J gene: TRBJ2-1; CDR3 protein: CASTRYAYEQFF; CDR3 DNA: TGTGCCAGCACCCGTTACGCGTATGAGCAGTTCTTC
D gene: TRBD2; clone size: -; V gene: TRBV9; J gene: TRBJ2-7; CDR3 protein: CASSLGTSGAGEQYF; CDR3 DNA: TGTGCCAGCAGCCTTGGGACTAGCGGGGCCGGCGAGCAGTACTTC
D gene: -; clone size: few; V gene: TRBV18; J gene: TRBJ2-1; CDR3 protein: CASSKARTEQFF; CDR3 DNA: TGTGCCAGCTCAAAGGCGAGGACTGAGCAGTTCTTC
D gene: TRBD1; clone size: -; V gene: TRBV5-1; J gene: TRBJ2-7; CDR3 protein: CASSRRGQGMSYEQYF; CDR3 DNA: TGCGCCAGCAGCCGTCGGGGACAGGGAATGTCCTACGAGCAGTACTTC
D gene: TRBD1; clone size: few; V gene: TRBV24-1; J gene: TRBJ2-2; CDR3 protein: CATSDPTTGSYGELFF; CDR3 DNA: TGTGCCACCAGTGACCCTACGACAGGGTCTTACGGGGAGCTGTTTTTT
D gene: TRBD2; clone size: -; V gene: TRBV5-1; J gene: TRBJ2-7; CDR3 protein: CASSSQAGGSYEQYF; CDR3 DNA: TGCGCCAGCAGCTCCCAAGCGGGAGGGTCGTACGAGCAGTACTTC
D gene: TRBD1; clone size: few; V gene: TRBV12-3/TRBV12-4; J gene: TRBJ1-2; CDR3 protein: CASSLSRQGTNGYTF; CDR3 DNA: TGTGCCAGCAGTTTGAGCAGACAGGGCACGAATGGCTACACCTTC
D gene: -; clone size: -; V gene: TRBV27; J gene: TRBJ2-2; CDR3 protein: CATASGSTGELFF; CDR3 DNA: TGTGCCACCGCTAGTGGGTCCACCGGGGAGCTGTTTTTT
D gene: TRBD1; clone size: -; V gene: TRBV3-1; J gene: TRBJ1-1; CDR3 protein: CASSQVDRGTEAFF; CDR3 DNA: TGTGCCAGCAGCCAGGTCGACAGGGGCACTGAAGCTTTCTTT
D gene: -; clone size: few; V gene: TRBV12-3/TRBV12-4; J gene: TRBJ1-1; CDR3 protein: CASSFAATAEAFF; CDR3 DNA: TGTGCCAGCAGTTTTGCGGCAACGGCTGAAGCTTTCTTT
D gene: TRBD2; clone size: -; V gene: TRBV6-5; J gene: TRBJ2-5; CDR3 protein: CASILRGGPSRETQYF; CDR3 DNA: TGTGCCAGCATACTCCGGGGGGGACCTTCCCGAGAGACCCAGTACTTC
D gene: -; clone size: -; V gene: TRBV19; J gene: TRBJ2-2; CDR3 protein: CASNPRNTGELFF; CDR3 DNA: TGTGCCAGTAACCCCCGGAACACCGGGGAGCTGTTTTTT
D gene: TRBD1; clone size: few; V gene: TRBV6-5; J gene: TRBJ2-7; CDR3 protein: CASSYDRAYEQYF; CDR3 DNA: TGTGCCAGCAGTTACGACAGGGCCTACGAGCAGTACTTC
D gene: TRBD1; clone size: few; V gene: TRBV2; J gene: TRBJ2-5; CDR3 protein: CASRAGTGLATQYF; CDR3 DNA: TGTGCCAGCAGAGCCGGGACAGGGCTTGCGACCCAGTACTTC
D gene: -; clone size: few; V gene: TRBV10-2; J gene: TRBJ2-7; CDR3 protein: CASSDRGHEQYF; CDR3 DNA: TGCGCCAGCAGTGACAGGGGCCACGAGCAGTACTTC
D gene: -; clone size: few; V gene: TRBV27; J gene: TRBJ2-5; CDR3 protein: CASSEKGTETQYF; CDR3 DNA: TGTGCCAGCTCCGAGAAGGGAACAGAGACCCAGTACTTC
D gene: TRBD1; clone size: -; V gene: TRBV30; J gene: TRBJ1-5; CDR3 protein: CAWTRRDRGYSNQPQHF; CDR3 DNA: TGTGCCTGGACTCGTCGGGACAGGGGATATAGCAATCAGCCCCAGCATTTT
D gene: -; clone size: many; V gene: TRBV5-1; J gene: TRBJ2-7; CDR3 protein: CASSLGEQMRQYF; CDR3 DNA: TGCGCCAGCAGCTTGGGGGAGCAGATGCGGCAGTACTTC